This is a list of T cell receptor beta chains from one sample in a study of T cell responses to AZD1222 COVID-19 vaccine. TCRdb's copy holds only in-frame clones and misses some; the assay was immunoSEQ multiplex PCR. The table includes tens of thousands of clones, approximately 90% detected once. Source: peripheral blood, taken on day 0 of AZD1222 vaccination. The receptors come from an adult in good health. The CDR3 runs from the conserved cysteine through the conserved F or W. Fields, in order: J gene, D gene, V gene, clone size, CDR3 protein, CDR3 DNA. D genes are given only for firm matches. The size entry is marked missing in some rows and otherwise reads once, few, many or a size class.

TRBJ1-2 - TRBV11-2 once CASSLVGGSNYGYTF TGTGCCAGCAGCTTAGTTGGAGGGAGTAACTATGGCTACACCTTC
TRBJ2-7 - TRBV11-2 - CASSLHGQTYYEQYF TGTGCCAGCAGCTTACATGGACAGACCTACTACGAGCAGTACTTC
TRBJ2-3 TRBD2 TRBV2 - CASSEGSGGAADTQYF TGTGCCAGCAGTGAAGGTAGCGGGGGGGCCGCAGATACGCAGTATTTT
TRBJ1-2 - TRBV4-1 - CASSQENYGYTF TGCGCCAGCAGCCAAGAGAATTACGGCTACACCTTC
TRBJ1-1 - TRBV18 - CASSLTGANTEAFF TGTGCCAGCTCACTTACTGGGGCGAACACTGAAGCTTTCTTT
TRBJ1-4 TRBD1 TRBV12-5 - CASGLTGTNEKLFF TGTGCTAGTGGTCTGACAGGGACTAATGAAAAACTGTTTTTT
TRBJ1-5 - TRBV13 - CASITSPGGHLSNQPQHF TGTGCCAGCATTACCTCCCCGGGTGGGCATTTGAGCAATCAGCCCCAGCATTTT
TRBJ2-1 - TRBV14 - CASSQYNEQFF TGTGCCAGCAGCCAATACAATGAGCAGTTCTTC
TRBJ1-1 TRBD1 TRBV5-1 - CASSLDGQGRNTEAFF TGCGCCAGCAGCTTGGACGGACAGGGTCGGAACACTGAAGCTTTCTTT
TRBJ2-3 - TRBV6-1 - CASSEEAASTDTQYF TGTGCCAGCAGTGAAGAGGCGGCTAGCACAGATACGCAGTATTTT
TRBJ1-4 - TRBV6-6 - CASSYREANEKLFF TGTGCCAGCAGCTACAGGGAGGCTAATGAAAAACTGTTTTTT
TRBJ2-7 TRBD1 TRBV7-8 - CASSKTGAEPYEQYF TGTGCCAGCAGCAAGACAGGGGCTGAGCCCTACGAGCAGTACTTC
TRBJ2-3 - TRBV9 - CASSVQGPSTDTQYF TGTGCCAGCAGCGTTCAGGGGCCTAGCACAGATACGCAGTATTTT
TRBJ1-6 TRBD1 TRBV9 - CASSVAGRGRSPLHF TGTGCCAGCAGCGTAGCTGGCAGGGGGAGGTCACCCCTCCACTTT
TRBJ2-1 TRBD2 TRBV29-1 - CSVGVSGGQVYNEQFF TGCAGCGTTGGGGTTAGCGGGGGCCAAGTCTACAATGAGCAGTTCTTC
TRBJ1-1 TRBD1 TRBV18 - CASSPGQEAEAFF TGTGCCAGCTCACCTGGACAGGAAGCTGAAGCTTTCTTT
TRBJ2-7 TRBD1 TRBV12-3/TRBV12-4 - CASSDRGYEQYF TGTGCCAGCAGCGACAGGGGTTACGAGCAGTACTTC
TRBJ1-2 - TRBV27 - CASSSPTGGYTF TGTGCCAGCAGTTCCCCGACGGGAGGCTACACCTTC
TRBJ2-1 TRBD2 TRBV3-1/TRBV3-2 - CASSPLAGGPSEQFF TGTGCCAGCAGCCCCCTAGCGGGGGGGCCGAGTGAGCAGTTCTTC
TRBJ2-7 - TRBV19 - CASSPNPGSEQYF TGTGCCAGTAGCCCAAACCCGGGCTCCGAGCAGTACTTC
TRBJ1-1 - TRBV15 - CATSRAGGLGEAFF TGTGCCACCAGCAGAGCGGGGGGGCTCGGTGAAGCTTTCTTT
TRBJ1-3 - TRBV9 few CASSARSRVGGNTIYF TGTGCCAGCAGCGCACGTTCCAGGGTAGGGGGAAACACCATATATTTT
TRBJ1-6 - TRBV6-5 - CASSLNRDNSLHF TGTGCCAGCAGCCTCAACCGGGACAACTCCCTCCACTTT
TRBJ2-3 TRBD1 TRBV5-1 - CASSLVSGGNTQYF TGCGCCAGCAGCTTGGTATCAGGGGGAAATACGCAGTATTTT
TRBJ1-2 TRBD1 TRBV4-2 - CASSQTGTGASYGYTF TGTGCCAGCAGCCAGACCGGGACAGGGGCAAGTTATGGCTACACCTTC
TRBJ1-1 - TRBV3-1/TRBV3-2 - CASSSHREGTEAFF TGTGCCAGCAGCTCCCACAGGGAGGGGACTGAAGCTTTCTTT
TRBJ1-2 TRBD1 TRBV29-1 - CSVGTANYGYTF TGCAGCGTGGGGACAGCAAACTATGGCTACACCTTC
TRBJ2-5 - TRBV5-1 - CASSLSPGQHQETQYF TGCGCCAGCAGCTTGTCCCCCGGACAGCACCAAGAGACCCAGTACTTC
TRBJ1-5 TRBD1 TRBV10-2 - CASNDRAGQPQHF TGCGCCAGCAACGACAGGGCAGGCCAGCCCCAGCATTTT
TRBJ1-2 - TRBV3-1/TRBV3-2 - CASSPPGGGSWNYGYTF TGTGCCAGCAGTCCACCGGGAGGGGGATCGTGGAACTATGGCTACACCTTC
TRBJ1-1 - TRBV9 - CASSVLPEVSEAFF TGTGCCAGCAGCGTTCTCCCGGAGGTCTCTGAAGCTTTCTTT
TRBJ2-2 - TRBV10-2 - CASTGFTGELFF TGCGCCAGCACGGGGTTCACCGGGGAGCTGTTTTTT
TRBJ2-3 TRBD2 TRBV19 - CASSLSGGEDTQYF TGTGCCAGTAGTCTTAGCGGGGGGGAAGATACGCAGTATTTT
TRBJ1-6 - TRBV3-1/TRBV3-2 - CASSPPTIPTYNSPLHF TGTGCCAGCAGCCCCCCGACTATACCGACGTATAATTCACCCCTCCACTTT
TRBJ2-1 TRBD1 TRBV19 - CASSIGRGYNEQFF TGTGCCAGTAGTATCGGCAGGGGGTACAATGAGCAGTTCTTC
TRBJ2-2 - TRBV5-4 - CASSYDTPAGELFF TGTGCCAGCAGTTACGATACCCCCGCCGGGGAGCTGTTTTTT
TRBJ1-5 - TRBV5-8 - CASSPDRYQPQHF TGTGCCAGCAGCCCCGACAGATATCAGCCCCAGCATTTT
TRBJ1-5 - TRBV2 - CASSVTASNQPQHF TGTGCCAGCAGTGTCACAGCGAGCAATCAGCCCCAGCATTTT
TRBJ1-1 TRBD1 TRBV5-1 - CASSPRTGEAFF TGCGCCAGCAGCCCGAGGACAGGGGAAGCTTTCTTT
TRBJ2-1 - TRBV7-5 - CARSPGLAGEGEQFF TGTGCCAGAAGCCCGGGACTAGCGGGGGAGGGTGAGCAGTTCTTC
TRBJ2-2 - TRBV6-5 - CASSTQGFTGELFF TGTGCCAGCAGTACACAGGGTTTCACCGGGGAGCTGTTTTTT
TRBJ2-7 - TRBV20-1 - CSAADSYEQYF TGCAGTGCCGCGGACAGTTACGAGCAGTACTTC
TRBJ1-2 - TRBV19 - CASSIGKGDNYGYTF TGTGCCAGTAGTATCGGGAAGGGAGATAACTATGGCTACACCTTC
TRBJ1-1 - TRBV28 - CASSLLNTEAFF TGTGCCAGCAGTTTACTGAACACTGAAGCTTTCTTT
TRBJ1-5 - TRBV19 - CASAGQGQPQHF TGTGCCAGCGCGGGGCAGGGTCAGCCCCAGCATTTT
TRBJ2-7 - TRBV9 - CASSAHGAAYEQYF TGTGCCAGCAGCGCTCACGGGGCAGCCTACGAGCAGTACTTC
TRBJ2-5 - TRBV18 - CASSPLRSGVEETQYF TGTGCCAGCTCACCGCTTAGGTCGGGGGTCGAAGAGACCCAGTACTTC
TRBJ1-5 - TRBV3-1/TRBV3-2 - CASSQDTVNQPQHF TGTGCCAGCAGCCAAGATACAGTCAATCAGCCCCAGCATTTT
TRBJ2-3 - TRBV9 - CASSLKKYTDTQYF TGTGCCAGCAGCTTAAAAAAGTACACAGATACGCAGTATTTT
TRBJ2-3 TRBD1 TRBV9 few CASSAVQGVNTDTQYF TGTGCCAGCAGCGCCGTACAGGGGGTTAACACAGATACGCAGTATTTT
TRBJ1-1 - TRBV18 - CASSPPATNTEAFF TGTGCCAGCTCTCCCCCGGCAACGAACACTGAAGCTTTCTTT
TRBJ2-7 TRBD1 TRBV7-8 - CASSTDRGTYEQYF TGTGCCAGCAGCACGGACAGGGGGACCTACGAGCAGTACTTC
TRBJ1-3 - TRBV4-2 once CASSQVYFPGRRYGSGNTIYF TGTGCCAGCAGCCAAGTTTATTTTCCCGGACGGAGATACGGCTCTGGAAACACCATATATTTT
TRBJ1-1 TRBD1 TRBV6-5 - CATEQGGVSTEAFF TGTGCCACCGAGCAGGGGGGTGTTTCGACTGAAGCTTTCTTT
TRBJ2-3 TRBD1 TRBV6-5 - CATTGTGGGIDTQYF TGTGCCACGACCGGGACAGGGGGCGGGATAGATACGCAGTATTTT
TRBJ1-6 - TRBV9 - CASSGGAVDNSPLHF TGTGCCAGCAGCGGGGGGGCAGTAGATAATTCACCCCTCCACTTT
TRBJ1-1 - TRBV7-9 - CASSLGEGRAFF TGTGCCAGCAGCTTAGGGGAAGGGAGGGCTTTCTTT
TRBJ1-3 - TRBV7-6 once CASSLATDFSGNTIYF TGTGCCAGCAGCTTAGCGACAGACTTCTCTGGAAACACCATATATTTT
TRBJ1-2 - TRBV3-1/TRBV3-2 - CASSQVDGIYGYTF TGTGCCAGCAGCCAAGTGGACGGGATCTATGGCTACACCTTC
TRBJ2-5 TRBD2 TRBV18 - CASSPTSGGLHQETQYF TGTGCCAGCTCACCGACTAGCGGGGGGCTCCACCAAGAGACCCAGTACTTC